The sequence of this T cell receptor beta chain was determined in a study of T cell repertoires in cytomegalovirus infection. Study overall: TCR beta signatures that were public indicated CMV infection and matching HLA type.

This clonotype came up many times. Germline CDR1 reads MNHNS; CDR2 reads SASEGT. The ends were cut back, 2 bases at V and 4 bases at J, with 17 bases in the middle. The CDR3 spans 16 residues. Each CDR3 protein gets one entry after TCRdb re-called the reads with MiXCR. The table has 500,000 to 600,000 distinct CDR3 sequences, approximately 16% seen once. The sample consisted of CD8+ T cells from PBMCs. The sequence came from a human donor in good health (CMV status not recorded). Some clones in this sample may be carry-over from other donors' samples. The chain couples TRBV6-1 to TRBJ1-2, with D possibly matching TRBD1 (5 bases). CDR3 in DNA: TGTGCCAGCAGTGAACAGGGTGCATCTCACCTCTATGGCTACACCTTC. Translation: CASSEQGASHLYGYTF.